These T cell receptor beta chains were read from a single sample in a study of blood T cell repertoires in COVID-19. Profiled with immunoSEQ multiplex PCR; TCRdb holds only in-frame clones, not every one. Of 70,000 or so clones listed, more than 75% were seen once; the top ten hold less than 20%. Sequences were obtained from peripheral blood. These receptors were obtained from a human donor in a cohort sampled during active COVID-19. The conserved cysteine and the conserved F or W are not part of the CDR3 here. Size is omitted from some rows. Given values are once, few, many or a class for expanded clones.

cdr3_length	clone_size	v_call	cdr3_aa
12	.	TRBV28	ASRTSGKVYEQF
9	.	TRBV29-1	SGQDSYGYT
15	once	TRBV24-1	ATSDSGQGLGDTEAF
12	.	TRBV28	ASSSGQGYYGYT
12	.	TRBV5-6	ASTHTGGNTEAF
11	few	TRBV15	ATSRGANTEAF
14	few	TRBV30	AWSSGGFGTNEKLF
13	.	TRBV29-1	SAGTEGGRNTEAF
10	.	TRBV20-1	SASARAGELF
11	.	TRBV20-1	SASERARNEQF
13	.	TRBV6-6	ASSSGTSNTGELF
12	.	TRBV27	ASSRQATNYGYT
13	.	TRBV27	ASTLGIGREGGYT
15	.	TRBV6-2/TRBV6-3	ASSYEGLAGGSNEQF
15	.	TRBV5-4	ASSLGVAGGLSYEQY
13	once	TRBV7-8	ASSPGLAGEETQY
14	once	TRBV5-1	ASSAGTGPGANVLT
12	.	TRBV4-1	ASRGAGGSYEQY
12	.	TRBV5-8	ASISGQVNTEAF
12	.	TRBV11-2	ASRPGTLLYEQY
11	few	TRBV4-2	ASSPGLGYEQY
12	.	TRBV5-1	ASSLQDRQETQY
12	.	TRBV9	ASSSGLATGAQY
15	.	TRBV4-1	ASSQDPGGDGNQPQH
13	.	TRBV10-3	AISETGGSGNTIY
12	.	TRBV27	ASSLFLVSDTQY
16	.	TRBV19	ASSIDLGTGGATNEQF
12	.	TRBV2	ASSELLAGGEQY
11	.	TRBV5-5	ASSFQGEIGYT
14	.	TRBV28	ASRTSGRTRGDEQF
13	.	TRBV10-1	ASSPGQATSYEQY
14	once	TRBV6-6	ASSYLRPPDTGELF
14	.	TRBV18	ASSPPGNRGTGELF
9	.	TRBV5-1	ASSSNYEQY